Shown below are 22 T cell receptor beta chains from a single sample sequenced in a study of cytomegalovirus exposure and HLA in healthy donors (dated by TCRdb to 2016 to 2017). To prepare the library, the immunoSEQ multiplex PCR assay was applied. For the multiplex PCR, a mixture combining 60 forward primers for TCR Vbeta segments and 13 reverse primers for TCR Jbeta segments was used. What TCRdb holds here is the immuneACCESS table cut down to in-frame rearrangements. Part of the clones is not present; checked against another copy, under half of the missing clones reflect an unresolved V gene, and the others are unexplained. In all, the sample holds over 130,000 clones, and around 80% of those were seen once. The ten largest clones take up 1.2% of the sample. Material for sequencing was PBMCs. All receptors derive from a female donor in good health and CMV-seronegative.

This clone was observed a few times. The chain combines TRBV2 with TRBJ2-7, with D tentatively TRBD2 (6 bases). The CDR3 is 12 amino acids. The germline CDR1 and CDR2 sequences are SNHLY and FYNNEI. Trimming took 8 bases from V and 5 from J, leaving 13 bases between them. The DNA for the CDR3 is TGTGCCAGCGACGGGGGAGACGACGAGCAGTACTTC. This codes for CASDGGDDEQYF.

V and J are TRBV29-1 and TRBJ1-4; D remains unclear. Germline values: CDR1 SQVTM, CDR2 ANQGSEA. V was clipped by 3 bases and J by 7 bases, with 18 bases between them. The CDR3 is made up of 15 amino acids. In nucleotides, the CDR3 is TGCAGCGTTGAGGAGGATGTGCGAAGCGGTGAAAAACTGTTTTTT. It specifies CSVEEDVRSGEKLFF.

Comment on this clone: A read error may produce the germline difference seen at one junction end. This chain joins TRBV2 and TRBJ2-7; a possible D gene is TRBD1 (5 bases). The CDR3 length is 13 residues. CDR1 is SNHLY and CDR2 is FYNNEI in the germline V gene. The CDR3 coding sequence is TGTGCCAACAGTGTACCAGGGTCCTACGAGCAGTACTTC. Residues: CANSVPGSYEQYF.

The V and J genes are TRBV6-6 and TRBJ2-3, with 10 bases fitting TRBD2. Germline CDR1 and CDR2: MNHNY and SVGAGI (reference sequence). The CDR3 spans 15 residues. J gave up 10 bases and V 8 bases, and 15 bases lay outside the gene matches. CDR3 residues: CASQWTSGIVEPQYF. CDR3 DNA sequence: TGTGCCAGCCAGTGGACTAGCGGTATCGTGGAGCCGCAGTATTTT.

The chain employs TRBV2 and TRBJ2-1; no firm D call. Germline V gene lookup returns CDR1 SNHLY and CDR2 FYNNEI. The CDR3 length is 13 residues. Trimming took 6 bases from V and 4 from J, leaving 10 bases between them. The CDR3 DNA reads TGTGCCAGCAGCCCTCCCCCTTACAATGAGCAGTTCTTC. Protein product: CASSPPPYNEQFF.

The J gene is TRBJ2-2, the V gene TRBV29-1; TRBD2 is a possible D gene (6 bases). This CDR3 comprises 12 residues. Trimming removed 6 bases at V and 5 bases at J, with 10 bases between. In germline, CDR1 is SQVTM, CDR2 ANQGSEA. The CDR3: CSVGGRTGELFF. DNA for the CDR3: TGCAGCGTCGGGGGTAGGACCGGGGAGCTGTTTTTT.

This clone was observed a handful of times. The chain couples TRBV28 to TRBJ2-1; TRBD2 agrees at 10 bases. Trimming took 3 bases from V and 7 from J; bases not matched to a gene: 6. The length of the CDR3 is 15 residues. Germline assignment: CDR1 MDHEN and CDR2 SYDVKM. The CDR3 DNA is TGTGCCAGCAGTTTGTCAGCGGGAGGGTGGAATGAGCAGTTCTTC. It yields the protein CASSLSAGGWNEQFF.

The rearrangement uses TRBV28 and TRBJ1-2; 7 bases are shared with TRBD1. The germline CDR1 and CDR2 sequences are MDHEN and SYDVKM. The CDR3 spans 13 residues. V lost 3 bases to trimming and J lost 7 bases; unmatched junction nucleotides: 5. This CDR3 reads CASSLRGLGGYTF. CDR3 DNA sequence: TGTGCCAGCAGTTTGAGGGGGCTGGGTGGCTACACCTTC.

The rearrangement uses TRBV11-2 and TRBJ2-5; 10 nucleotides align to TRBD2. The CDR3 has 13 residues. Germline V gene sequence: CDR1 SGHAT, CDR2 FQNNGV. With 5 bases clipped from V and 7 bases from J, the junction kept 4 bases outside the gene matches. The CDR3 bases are TGTGCCAGCAGCGAGCGGGAGGGTCGGACCCAGTACTTC. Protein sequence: CASSEREGRTQYF. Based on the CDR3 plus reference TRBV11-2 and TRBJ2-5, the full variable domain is EAGVAQSPRYKIIEKRQSVAFWCNPISGHATLYWYQQILGQGPKLLIQFQNNGVVDDSQLPKDRFSAERLKGVDSTLKIQPAKLEDSAVYLCASSEREGRTQYFGPGTRLLVL.

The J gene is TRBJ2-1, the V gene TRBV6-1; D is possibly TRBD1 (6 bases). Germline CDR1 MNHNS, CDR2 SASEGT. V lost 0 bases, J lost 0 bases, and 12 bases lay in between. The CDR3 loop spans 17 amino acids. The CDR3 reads CASSEAQGPRSYNEQFF. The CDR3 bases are TGTGCCAGCAGTGAAGCACAGGGTCCTCGCTCCTACAATGAGCAGTTCTTC.

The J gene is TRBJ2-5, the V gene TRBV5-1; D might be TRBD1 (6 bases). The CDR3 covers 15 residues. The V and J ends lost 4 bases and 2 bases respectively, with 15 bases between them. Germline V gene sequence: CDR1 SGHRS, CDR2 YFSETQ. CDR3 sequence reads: CASSRWTDRQETQYF. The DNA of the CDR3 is TGCGCCAGCAGCAGATGGACGGACAGACAAGAGACCCAGTACTTC. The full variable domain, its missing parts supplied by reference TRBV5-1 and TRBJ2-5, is KAGVTQTPRYLIKTRGQQVTLSCSPISGHRSVSWYQQTPGQGLQFLFEYFSETQRNKGNFPGRFSGRQFSNSRSEMNVSTLELGDSALYLCASSRWTDRQETQYFGPGTRLLVL.

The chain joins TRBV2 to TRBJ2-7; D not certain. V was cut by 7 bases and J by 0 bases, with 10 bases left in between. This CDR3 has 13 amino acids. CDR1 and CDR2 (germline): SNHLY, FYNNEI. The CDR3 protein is CASIERRSYEQYF. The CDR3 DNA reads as TGTGCCAGCATCGAGCGACGCTCCTACGAGCAGTACTTC.

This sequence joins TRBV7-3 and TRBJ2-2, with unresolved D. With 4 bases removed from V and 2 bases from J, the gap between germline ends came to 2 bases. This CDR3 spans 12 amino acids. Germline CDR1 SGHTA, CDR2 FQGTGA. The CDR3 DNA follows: TGTGCCAGCAGCTCTAACACCGGGGAGCTGTTTTTT. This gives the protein CASSSNTGELFF.

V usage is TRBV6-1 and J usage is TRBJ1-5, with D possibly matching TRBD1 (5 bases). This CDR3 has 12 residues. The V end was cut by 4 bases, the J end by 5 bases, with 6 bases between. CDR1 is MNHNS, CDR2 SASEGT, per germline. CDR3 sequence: CASSVGHQPQHF. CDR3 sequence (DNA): TGTGCCAGCAGTGTGGGGCATCAGCCCCAGCATTTT.

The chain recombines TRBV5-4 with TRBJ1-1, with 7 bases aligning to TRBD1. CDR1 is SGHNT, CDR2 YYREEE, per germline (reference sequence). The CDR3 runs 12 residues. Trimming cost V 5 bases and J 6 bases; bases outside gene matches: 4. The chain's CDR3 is CASSLQGSEAFF. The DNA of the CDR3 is TGTGCCAGCAGTTTACAGGGGTCTGAAGCTTTCTTT.

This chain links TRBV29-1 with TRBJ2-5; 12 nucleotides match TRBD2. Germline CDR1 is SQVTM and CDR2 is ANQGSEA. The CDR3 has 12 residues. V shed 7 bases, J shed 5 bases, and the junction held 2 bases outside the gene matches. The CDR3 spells CSGGTSGETQYF. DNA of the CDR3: TGCAGCGGAGGGACTAGCGGGGAGACCCAGTACTTC.

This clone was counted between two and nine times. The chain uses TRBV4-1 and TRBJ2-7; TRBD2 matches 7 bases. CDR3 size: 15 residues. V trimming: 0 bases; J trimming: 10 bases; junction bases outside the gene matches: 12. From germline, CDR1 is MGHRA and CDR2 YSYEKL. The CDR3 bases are TGCGCCAGCAGCCAAGATGGCCAGGGACTACGAGAACAGTACTTC. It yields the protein CASSQDGQGLREQYF.

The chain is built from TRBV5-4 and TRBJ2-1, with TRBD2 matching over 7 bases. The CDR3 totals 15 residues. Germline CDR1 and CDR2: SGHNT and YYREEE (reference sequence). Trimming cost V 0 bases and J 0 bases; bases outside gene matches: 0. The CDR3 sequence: CASSLGTSSYNEQFF. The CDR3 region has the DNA TGTGCCAGCAGCTTGGGGACTAGCTCCTACAATGAGCAGTTCTTC.

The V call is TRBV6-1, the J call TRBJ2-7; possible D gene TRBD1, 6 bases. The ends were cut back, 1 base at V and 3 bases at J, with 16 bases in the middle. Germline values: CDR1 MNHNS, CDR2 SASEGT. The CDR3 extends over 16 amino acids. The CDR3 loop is CASSEGQGLWGYEQYF. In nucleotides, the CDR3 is TGTGCCAGCAGTGAAGGTCAGGGGCTCTGGGGCTACGAGCAGTACTTC.

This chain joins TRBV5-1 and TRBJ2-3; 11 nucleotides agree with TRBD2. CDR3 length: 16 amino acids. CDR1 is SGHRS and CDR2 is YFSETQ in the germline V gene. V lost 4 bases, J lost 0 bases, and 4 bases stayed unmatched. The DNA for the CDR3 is TGCGCCAGCAGCAATGGGACTAGCGGAAGCACAGATACGCAGTATTTT. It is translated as CASSNGTSGSTDTQYF.

CDR3: CASSLGPGEGGETQYF. The CDR3 DNA follows: TGTGCCAGCAGCTTAGGACCAGGGGAGGGTGGAGAGACCCAGTACTTC. This chain uses TRBV7-9 with TRBJ2-5; TRBD2 is a possible D gene (7 bases). V shed 1 base and J shed 4 bases, with 16 bases lying between them. Germline assignment: CDR1 SEHNR and CDR2 FQNEAQ (reference sequence). This CDR3 region has 16 residues.

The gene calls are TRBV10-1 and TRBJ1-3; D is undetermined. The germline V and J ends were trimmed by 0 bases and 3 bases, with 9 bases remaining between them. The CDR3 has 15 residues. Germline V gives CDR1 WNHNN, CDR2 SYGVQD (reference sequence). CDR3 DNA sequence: TGCGCCAGCAGTGAGTCAAGAGGGAGTGGAAACACCATATATTTT. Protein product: CASSESRGSGNTIYF.